This entry is about one TCR beta chain. This sample stems from a study of T cells after yellow fever vaccination. TCRdb re-analysed the 5' RACE reads in MiXCR, keeping a single row per CDR3 protein. The sample lists 350,000 to 450,000 distinct CDR3 sequences, 6.2% seen once, with over 12% in the top ten. This TCR was sampled from a man in his thirties or forties who received the YFV17D yellow fever vaccine. This specimen was PBMCs, taken 5 days after the yellow fever booster vaccination.

The CDR3, as DNA: TGTGCCAGCCTAGCGGGAGGTGGAAATGAGCAGTTCTTC. This translates into CASLAGGGNEQFF. V gene TRBV6-2 or TRBV6-3 combines with J gene TRBJ2-1; TRBD2 matches 11 bases. V dropped 8 bases and J dropped 7; count of bases not matched to a gene: 4. The CDR3 covers 13 residues. CDR1 is MNHEY, CDR2 SVGEGT, per germline.